The 19 T cell receptor beta chains below come from one sample, sequenced in a study of CD8 T cells in Susac syndrome. RNA was extracted with the RNeasy kit, and a quantity of about 0.5 to 1 ug was reverse transcribed using random hexamers. One entry per CDR3 protein, called by TCRdb with MiXCR from the immunoSEQ multiplex PCR reads. Here the sample spans under 200,000 distinct CDR3 sequences, roughly 94% being singletons. Sequenced input: CD4+ T cells from PBMCs. The receptors stem from a human donor with Susac syndrome.

The chain couples TRBV30 to TRBJ2-2, with D possibly TRBD2 on 6 matching bases. The CDR3 spans 13 residues. Trimming took off 5 bases at V and 6 bases at J, with 13 bases between the two ends. CDR1 and CDR2 from the germline V gene are GTSNPN and SVGIG (reference sequence). CDR3 loop: CAWEGLHSGELFF. The CDR3 DNA reads as TGTGCCTGGGAGGGACTCCATTCCGGGGAGCTGTTTTTT.

This clonotype came up once. V is TRBV7-9 and J is TRBJ2-7; D call uncertain. The CDR3 runs to 13 residues. V lost 1 base, J lost 6 bases, and 10 bases lay in between. CDR1 and CDR2 from the germline V gene are SEHNR and FQNEAQ (reference sequence). The CDR3 sequence is CASSLVRGGEQYF. The DNA of the CDR3 is TGTGCCAGCAGCTTAGTTCGCGGTGGCGAGCAGTACTTC.

The chain employs TRBV4-2 and TRBJ2-5; D gene uncertain. The V gene lost 1 base and the J gene lost 3 bases, with 6 bases spanning the gap. The CDR3 is made up of 13 amino acids. Germline CDR1 and CDR2: LGHNA and YNFKEQ. CDR3 amino acids: CASSQALKETQYF. In nucleotides, the CDR3 is TGTGCCAGCAGCCAAGCGTTAAAAGAGACCCAGTACTTC.

Here the CDR3 reads CASSRLLDGSYEQYF. The CDR3 DNA reads TGTGCCAGCAGCCGCCTACTGGACGGCTCCTACGAGCAGTACTTC. The chain uses TRBV3-1 and TRBJ2-7; no clear D. V lost 4 bases and J 0 bases, leaving 13 bases between the germline ends. CDR1 is LGHDT, CDR2 YNNKEL, per germline (reference sequence). The CDR3 contains 15 residues.

This chain connects TRBV7-2 to TRBJ2-1; the match to TRBD2 covers 12 bases. Germline loops: CDR1 SGHTA, CDR2 FQGNSA. V was pared by 1 base and J by 12 bases, with 7 bases of the junction left unmatched. The CDR3 covers 15 residues. CDR3 region: CASSLDATSGGRQFF. CDR3 sequence (DNA): TGTGCCAGCAGCTTAGATGCGACTAGCGGGGGTCGGCAGTTCTTC.

CDR3 sequence: CASSKGNQPQHF. For the CDR3, the DNA is TGTGCCAGCTCAAAAGGCAATCAGCCCCAGCATTTT. The chain is built from TRBV6-1 and TRBJ1-5; no firm D call. The CDR3 spans 12 residues. V shed 8 bases and J shed 2 bases, with 7 bases lying between them. CDR1 MNHNS and CDR2 SASEGT come from the germline V gene.

This chain links TRBV12-3 or TRBV12-4 with TRBJ2-7; 7 nucleotides line up with TRBD1. Germline trimming cut 6 bases from V and 3 bases from J; bases unmatched to any gene: 14. The CDR3 runs to 16 residues. The CDR3 region has the DNA TGTGCCAGCAGCCTTCTTCTGGGGACAGCGTTCTACGAGCAGTACTTC. This translates into CASSLLLGTAFYEQYF.

The V call is TRBV3-1, the J call TRBJ1-5, with 7 bases matching TRBD1. Looked up from germline, CDR1 is LGHDT and CDR2 is YNNKEL (reference sequence). CDR3 size: 12 residues. Trimming at V came to 4 bases and at J to 13 bases, leaving 7 bases not matched to a gene. The CDR3 region is CASSPGGGSQHF. The CDR3, as DNA: TGTGCCAGCAGCCCAGGGGGGGGCTCACAGCATTTT.

Concerning this clonotype: An end of the junction does not agree with germline; a read error may underlie this. J is TRBJ2-5 and V is TRBV7-7; 8 bases align to TRBD2. The CDR3 has 13 amino acids. Looked up from germline, CDR1 is SSHAT and CDR2 is FNYEAQ (reference sequence). CDR3 bases: TGTGCTAGCAGTACGGGGGGGAAAGAGACCCAGTACTTC. As protein: CASSTGGKETQYF.

The rearrangement uses TRBV7-9 and TRBJ1-2; unclear D gene. V dropped 5 bases and J dropped 5 bases, with 12 bases sitting between them. This CDR3 region has 13 residues. The germline V gene encodes CDR1 SEHNR and CDR2 FQNEAQ (reference sequence). The CDR3 DNA reads as TGTGCCAGCAGCCCACAAGTAGATTATGGCTACACCTTC. Residues: CASSPQVDYGYTF.

The chain carries TRBV27 and TRBJ2-1, with 12 bases matching TRBD2. Germline V lookup: CDR1 MNHEY, CDR2 SMNVEV (reference sequence). The V and J ends lost 6 bases and 1 base, in that order; junction bases with no gene match: 13. The CDR3 covers 19 residues. The CDR3 coding sequence is TGTGCCAGCAGCTCAGGGGGTGCTAGCGGGGGGGCGTCCTACAATGAGCAGTTCTTC. Amino acids: CASSSGGASGGASYNEQFF.

The rearrangement links TRBV7-2 to TRBJ1-2; D remains ambiguous. V was trimmed by 0 bases and J by 7 bases, leaving 3 bases between them. This CDR3 has 11 residues. Germline CDR1 reads SGHTA; CDR2 reads FQGNSA. CDR3 DNA: TGTGCCAGCAGCTTAGCCCCTGGCTACACCTTC. It translates to CASSLAPGYTF.

The chain employs TRBV25-1 and TRBJ1-2; D gene ambiguous. Per the germline V gene, CDR1 is MGHDK and CDR2 is SYGVNS. This CDR3 is 15 amino acids long. Trimming stripped 5 bases from V and 3 bases from J, with 16 bases between. The chain's CDR3 is CASSPANKGDYGYTF. The CDR3 DNA reads TGTGCCAGCAGTCCCGCAAACAAGGGAGACTATGGCTACACCTTC.

This clonotype has only one observation. The J gene is TRBJ2-1, the V gene TRBV20-1, with TRBD2 as a possible D gene (5 bases). CDR1 and CDR2 (germline): DFQATT, SNEGSKA (reference sequence). This CDR3 has 12 residues. Trimming took 5 bases from V and 5 from J, leaving 10 bases between them. The CDR3 here is CSAWRTDNEQFF. CDR3 nucleotides: TGCAGTGCTTGGAGGACGGACAATGAGCAGTTCTTC.

The chain uses TRBV30 and TRBJ1-4, with D unresolved. V lost 1 base and J 8 bases, leaving 11 bases between the germline ends. The CDR3 is 13 residues long. The V gene's germline CDR1 is GTSNPN and CDR2 SVGIG (reference sequence). The CDR3 protein is CAWSGPSREKLFF. The CDR3 nucleotides are TGTGCCTGGAGTGGGCCCTCCCGCGAAAAACTGTTTTTT.

The CDR3 loop reads CAWRRAMGNEQFF. In nucleotides, the CDR3 is TGTGCCTGGAGAAGAGCGATGGGCAATGAGCAGTTCTTC. This rearrangement joins TRBV30 to TRBJ2-1; no reliable D call. In germline, CDR1 is GTSNPN, CDR2 SVGIG (reference sequence). CDR3 length: 13 residues. V was clipped by 3 bases and J by 6 bases, with 12 bases between them.

V gene TRBV3-1 combines with J gene TRBJ2-5; D unclear. V lost 4 bases and J lost 4, with 13 bases in between. Germline CDR1 and CDR2: LGHDT and YNNKEL (reference sequence). The length of the CDR3 is 14 residues. The CDR3 spells CASSLRMAPETQYF. The CDR3 DNA is TGTGCCAGCAGCCTCAGAATGGCCCCAGAGACCCAGTACTTC.

This sequence joins TRBV5-6 and TRBJ2-5, with D possibly TRBD1 on 6 matching bases. The CDR3 is 14 residues long. Between the trimmed V and J ends, which lost 2 bases and 2 bases, there was a span of 10 bases. Germline V lookup: CDR1 SGHDT, CDR2 YYEEEE. CDR3 coding DNA: TGTGCCAGCAGCTTTTGGGACAATCAAGAGACCCAGTACTTC. Amino acid sequence: CASSFWDNQETQYF.

The V and J genes are TRBV7-2 and TRBJ2-2; D possibly corresponds to TRBD2 (5 bases). This CDR3 has 13 residues. V dropped 7 bases and J dropped 6 bases, with 12 bases sitting between them. Germline loops: CDR1 SGHTA, CDR2 FQGNSA. In DNA form, the CDR3 reads TGTGCCAGCACCCATCCGCGGGCCGGGGAGCTGTTTTTT. It is translated as CASTHPRAGELFF.